Below, 21 T cell receptor beta chains from the same sample are listed, as sequenced in a study of beta chain features in type 1 diabetes. Study-level findings and limits: TCRB CDR3s were moderately but significantly shorter in Type 1 diabetes patients in all four CD4+ subsets.

No antigen has been identified for these receptors. Since all of the isolated RNA was reverse transcribed, expressed TCRB transcripts were what got sequenced. TCRdb's copy holds only in-frame clones and misses some; the assay was immunoSEQ multiplex PCR. Found here are hundreds of thousands of clones, roughly 11% of them singletons; the top ten hold about 0.018%. Sequencing used naive CD4+ T cells from blood. The receptor set was obtained from a man aged 25 to 40 with type 1 diabetes.

The rearrangement joins TRBV19 to TRBJ1-1; no firm D call. Germline V CDR1 and CDR2: LNHDA, SQIVND (reference sequence). V lost 2 bases and J lost 0, with 10 bases in between. The CDR3 sequence is 15 residues long. The CDR3 loop is CASSIQGGVNTEAFF. The CDR3 region has the DNA TGTGCCAGTAGTATACAAGGAGGAGTGAACACTGAAGCTTTCTTT.

The chain employs TRBV19 and TRBJ1-1; no reliable D call. Germline CDR1 is LNHDA and CDR2 is SQIVND (reference sequence). Trimming removed 7 bases at V and 2 bases at J, with 11 bases between. The length of the CDR3 is 13 residues. Here the CDR3 reads CASMVRVNTEAFF. CDR3 in DNA: TGTGCCAGTATGGTGAGAGTTAACACTGAAGCTTTCTTT.

This clone was found a few times. V usage is TRBV11-2 and J usage is TRBJ2-1; tentative D call: TRBD2 (6 bases). The germline CDR1 and CDR2 sequences are SGHAT and FQNNGV. The CDR3 sequence is 15 residues long. CDR3 sequence reads: CMSQLGGVSYNEQFF. In DNA form, the CDR3 reads TGTATGTCCCAATTGGGCGGGGTTTCCTACAATGAGCAGTTCTTC.

The chain employs TRBV7-9 and TRBJ2-2; the D gene is possibly TRBD1 (6 bases). Looked up from germline, CDR1 is SEHNR and CDR2 is FQNEAQ (reference sequence). V gave up 5 bases and J gave up 4 bases, with 11 bases separating them. The CDR3 loop spans 14 amino acids. The CDR3 nucleotides read TGTGCCAGCAGCCGTCAGGGGACCACCGGGGAGCTGTTTTTT. This sequence encodes CASSRQGTTGELFF.

The chain links TRBV11-3 to TRBJ2-1, with unresolved D. Germline loops: CDR1 SGHNT, CDR2 YENEEA. The CDR3 is 13 residues long. Deletions cut 1 base from V and 8 bases from J, with 9 bases between. For the CDR3, the DNA is TGTGCCAGCAGCTTAGGGGCCCTACATGAGCAGTTCTTC. Its protein product is CASSLGALHEQFF.

A word on this clone: In the same sample, other DNA sequences code for this CDR3. The chain combines TRBV5-1 with TRBJ2-2, with D unresolved. From germline, CDR1 is SGHRS and CDR2 YFSETQ. The CDR3 contains 13 residues. Trimming shortened V by 0 bases and J by 3 bases, and 3 bases separated the two germline ends. The chain's CDR3 is CASSLADTGELFF. CDR3 bases: TGCGCCAGCAGCTTGGCGGACACCGGGGAGCTGTTTTTT. The full variable domain, its missing parts supplied by reference TRBV5-1 and TRBJ2-2, is KAGVTQTPRYLIKTRGQQVTLSCSPISGHRSVSWYQQTPGQGLQFLFEYFSETQRNKGNFPGRFSGRQFSNSRSEMNVSTLELGDSALYLCASSLADTGELFFGEGSRLTVL.

This sequence joins TRBV14 and TRBJ2-1, with D perhaps matching TRBD2 (5 bases). The germline V gene encodes CDR1 SGHDN and CDR2 FVKESK. There are 14 residues in the CDR3. Trimming pared 4 bases from V and 9 bases from J, leaving 16 bases between. The CDR3 protein is CASSPSPRGSEQFF. The CDR3 bases are TGTGCCAGCAGCCCCTCCCCCCGGGGTAGTGAGCAGTTCTTC.

V usage is TRBV11-2 and J usage is TRBJ2-5; the match to TRBD1 covers 7 bases. The CDR3 runs to 16 residues. From germline, CDR1 is SGHAT and CDR2 FQNNGV. J was trimmed by 2 bases and V by 5 bases; bases with no gene match: 11. As DNA, the CDR3 is TGTGCCAGCAGCCGACCAGGGGGAGCGAAACAAGAGACCCAGTACTTC. Translated: CASSRPGGAKQETQYF. Using reference TRBV11-2 and TRBJ2-5 for the parts outside the CDR3, the full variable domain is EAGVAQSPRYKIIEKRQSVAFWCNPISGHATLYWYQQILGQGPKLLIQFQNNGVVDDSQLPKDRFSAERLKGVDSTLKIQPAKLEDSAVYLCASSRPGGAKQETQYFGPGTRLLVL.

This clone was seen more than once but under ten times. V gene TRBV5-8 combines with J gene TRBJ2-2; D may be TRBD1 (5 bases). The CDR3 has 14 amino acids. V dropped 4 bases and J dropped 0 bases, with 7 bases sitting between them. Germline CDR1 SGHTS, CDR2 YDEGEE. The CDR3 DNA reads TGTGCCAGCAGCACAGGCCCGAACACCGGGGAGCTGTTTTTT. Translation: CASSTGPNTGELFF.

The rearrangement links TRBV5-1 to TRBJ1-2; 9 nucleotides line up with TRBD1. V lost 1 base and J lost 8; bases outside the gene matches: 3. Germline V lookup: CDR1 SGHRS, CDR2 YFSETQ. This CDR3 contains 13 residues. This CDR3 is CASSLRGQGGYTF. The CDR3 nucleotides read TGCGCCAGCAGCTTGAGGGGACAGGGAGGCTACACCTTC.

This clone showed up just a few times. The rearrangement joins TRBV7-3 to TRBJ2-3; weak D call: TRBD2 (6 bases). V was cut by 5 bases and J by 4 bases, with 10 bases left in between. This CDR3 contains 13 residues. Germline lookup yields CDR1 SGHTA and CDR2 FQGTGA. Written as DNA, the CDR3 is TGTGCCAGCAGCAACCCGGGGGCAGATACGCAGTATTTT. Its translation: CASSNPGADTQYF.

CDR3 region: CASSLAGAGHEQYF. DNA for the CDR3: TGTGCCAGCAGCTTAGCAGGGGCAGGTCACGAGCAGTACTTC. The chain employs TRBV7-2 and TRBJ2-7; maybe TRBD1 (5 bases). CDR3 length: 14 amino acids. Trimming left V 0 bases short and J 5 bases short, with 11 bases between. Per the germline V gene, CDR1 is SGHTA and CDR2 is FQGNSA. Full variable domain (missing parts from reference TRBV7-2 and TRBJ2-7): GAGVSQSPSNKVTEKGKDVELRCDPISGHTALYWYRQSLGQGLEFLIYFQGNSAPDKSGLPSDRFSAERTGGSVSTLTIQRTQQEDSAVYLCASSLAGAGHEQYFGPGTRLTVT.

This clone showed up just a few times. V is TRBV6-1 and J is TRBJ1-2, with D unclear. Trimming removed 5 bases at V and 7 bases at J, with 8 bases between. The CDR3 has 11 amino acids. Germline CDR1 is MNHNS and CDR2 is SASEGT. DNA for the CDR3: TGTGCCAGCAGTACCTGGAGTGGCTACACCTTC. Residues: CASSTWSGYTF.

The rearrangement links TRBV9 to TRBJ1-5, with 7 bases fitting TRBD1. This CDR3 region has 20 residues. Germline loops: CDR1 SGDLS, CDR2 YYNGEE. V was pared by 0 bases and J by 5 bases, with 20 bases of the junction left unmatched. This CDR3 reads CASSVALGTGAAVADQPQHF. The CDR3 nucleotides are TGTGCCAGCAGCGTAGCTCTCGGAACAGGGGCGGCGGTCGCCGATCAGCCCCAGCATTTT.

This clone was seen more than once but under ten times. J is TRBJ2-5 and V is TRBV6-6, with D possibly being TRBD1 (5 bases). The CDR3 has 12 residues. CDR1 is MNHNY, CDR2 SVGAGI, per germline (reference sequence). This CDR3 reads CGTRASQETQYF. CDR3 DNA: TGTGGGACACGGGCCTCTCAAGAGACCCAGTACTTC.

Worth noting for this clone: The sample holds other DNA sequences that translate to the same CDR3. The CDR3 DNA reads TGTGCCAGCTCACCAGGTACAGGGGAAGAGACCCAGTACTTC. Protein sequence: CASSPGTGEETQYF. This rearrangement joins TRBV18 to TRBJ2-5; 7 bases fit TRBD1. The CDR3 consists of 14 residues. Germline V lookup: CDR1 KGHSH, CDR2 LQKENI. V shed 2 bases and J 3 bases; nucleotides not matched to a gene: 3.

The chain couples TRBV11-1 to TRBJ2-7; TRBD1 agrees at 7 bases. The V and J ends lost 6 bases and 0 bases, in that order; junction bases with no gene match: 11. The CDR3 spans 16 residues. Germline CDR1 reads SGHAT; CDR2 reads FQDESV (reference sequence). The CDR3 nucleotides are TGTGCCAGCAGACGAACAGGGGCCTACAGCTCCTACGAGCAGTACTTC. This sequence encodes CASRRTGAYSSYEQYF.

This clone turned up a few times. The chain has TRBV28 and TRBJ1-4; D is perhaps TRBD1 (6 bases). CDR1 is MDHEN, CDR2 SYDVKM, per germline. With 2 bases removed from V and 2 bases from J, the gap between germline ends came to 12 bases. This CDR3 contains 16 residues. CDR3 amino acids: CASSLNRDGTNEKLFF. The DNA for the CDR3 is TGTGCCAGCAGTTTAAACAGGGACGGGACTAATGAAAAACTGTTTTTT.

This clone has only a few counts. The CDR3 is CSANPGDTEAFF. In nucleotides, the CDR3 is TGCAGCGCGAACCCAGGGGACACTGAAGCTTTCTTT. V usage is TRBV29-1 and J usage is TRBJ1-1, with D perhaps matching TRBD1 (6 bases). V lost 7 bases and J lost 3, with 12 bases in between. The CDR3 is made up of 12 amino acids. CDR1 is SQVTM, CDR2 ANQGSEA, per germline.

This clone was picked up a small number of times. The chain links TRBV29-1 to TRBJ1-1; D unclear. The CDR3 runs to 9 residues. CDR1 is SQVTM, CDR2 ANQGSEA, per germline. V lost 0 bases and J lost 9, with 2 bases in between. The CDR3 DNA follows: TGCAGCGTTGAAGACAAAGCTTTCTTT. This sequence encodes CSVEDKAFF.

This clone was recorded a few times. This chain connects TRBV9 to TRBJ2-3; 7 bases match TRBD1. The germline V gene encodes CDR1 SGDLS and CDR2 YYNGEE. This CDR3 contains 15 residues. Trimming cost V 0 bases and J 0 bases; bases outside gene matches: 1. For the CDR3, the DNA is TGTGCCAGCAGCGTAGAGGGGGCGAGCACAGATACGCAGTATTTT. Residues: CASSVEGASTDTQYF.